Below, 26 T cell receptor beta chains from the same sample are listed, as sequenced in a study of identifying expanded T cells in peripheral blood. Data came from immunoSEQ multiplex PCR; TCRdb stores just in-frame clones and leaves some out. The repertoire holds 50,000 to 65,000 clones, with over 80% as singletons. Sequences were obtained from blood. All receptors come from a person aged 18 to 70 in good health.

The chain carries TRBV9 and TRBJ2-3; 12 bases are shared with TRBD1. V lost 3 bases to trimming and J lost 8 bases; unmatched junction nucleotides: 10. Germline V gives CDR1 SGDLS, CDR2 YYNGEE. The CDR3 runs to 16 residues. The CDR3 DNA sequence: TGTGCCAGCAGCGCCTCCGGGACAGGGGGCTTCGGTACGCAGTATTTT. The encoded protein is CASSASGTGGFGTQYF.

J is TRBJ2-7 and V is TRBV7-9; D is perhaps TRBD1 (6 bases). The CDR3 runs 15 residues. Germline V gives CDR1 SEHNR, CDR2 FQNEAQ (reference sequence). V lost 5 bases, J lost 3 bases, and 17 bases lay in between. The CDR3 region is CASSHTGTTIYEQYF. The CDR3 DNA follows: TGTGCCAGCAGCCACACCGGGACAACAATCTACGAGCAGTACTTC.

The chain recombines TRBV18 with TRBJ2-1; TRBD2 agrees at 10 bases. The germline CDR1 and CDR2 sequences are KGHSH and LQKENI. After removal of 1 base from V and 0 bases from J, the junction contained 3 bases not matched to a gene. The CDR3 has 17 residues. CDR3 DNA sequence: TGTGCCAGCTCACCACTCCCTAGCGGGAGCTCCTACAATGAGCAGTTCTTC. Translated: CASSPLPSGSSYNEQFF.

The CDR3 reads CASSLGWGGLGEQYF. The DNA of the CDR3 is TGTGCCAGCAGCTTAGGGTGGGGCGGTCTCGGCGAGCAGTACTTC. The chain has TRBV5-5 and TRBJ2-7, with D possibly being TRBD1 (5 bases). Germline-derived CDR1 and CDR2 are SGHKS and YYEKEE (reference sequence). This CDR3 region has 15 residues. V lost 2 bases and J lost 6, with 18 bases in between. The full variable domain, with the rest looked up from reference TRBV5-5 and TRBJ2-7, is DAGVTQSPTHLIKTRGQQVTLRCSPISGHKSVSWYQQVLGQGPQFIFQYYEKEERGRGNFPDRFSARQFPNYSSELNVNALLLGDSALYLCASSLGWGGLGEQYFGPGTRLTVT.

This clone has just a few counts. The rearrangement joins TRBV7-3 to TRBJ1-6; 8 bases align to TRBD1. CDR3 length equals 14 residues. V lost 3 bases, J lost 10 bases, and 5 bases stayed unmatched. CDR1 and CDR2 from the germline V gene are SGHTA and FQGTGA. In nucleotides, the CDR3 is TGTGCCAGCAGCTTGGGACAGGCTCGGTCACCCCTCCACTTT. It encodes CASSLGQARSPLHF.

This chain links TRBV7-8 with TRBJ2-7; 7 nucleotides agree with TRBD1. CDR3 length equals 12 residues. V lost 4 bases to trimming and J lost 7 bases; unmatched junction nucleotides: 4. Per the germline V gene, CDR1 is SGHVS and CDR2 is FQNEAQ. CDR3 sequence (DNA): TGTGCCAGCAGCTCAGACAGGGAGGAGCAGTACTTC. This gives the protein CASSSDREEQYF.

The chain recombines TRBV21-1 with TRBJ1-1. TRBV21-1 is labeled a pseudogene. The CDR3 extends over 16 amino acids. CDR3 DNA sequence: TGTGCCAGCAGCAAATTGTGGAAGGGGAAGAGGGCTGAAGCTTTCTTT. Its translation: CASSKLWKGKRAEAFF.

V usage is TRBV10-3 and J usage is TRBJ1-2; D call uncertain. The ends were cut back, 7 bases at V and 7 bases at J, with 16 bases in the middle. Germline values: CDR1 ENHRY, CDR2 SYGVKD. The CDR3 contains 13 residues. Written as DNA, the CDR3 is TGTGCCATCACCCTCGGAGGGTCGGGTGGCTACACCTTC. Residues: CAITLGGSGGYTF.

In this sample, this clone turned up once. V and J are TRBV7-9 and TRBJ1-6, with D possibly being TRBD1 (6 bases). The CDR3 runs to 13 residues. Germline V gene sequence: CDR1 SEHNR, CDR2 FQNEAQ (reference sequence). Trimming stripped 5 bases from V and 10 bases from J, with 12 bases between. The CDR3 spells CASSLQGPSPLHF. For the CDR3, the DNA is TGTGCCAGCAGCCTACAGGGTCCCTCACCCCTCCACTTT.

The chain joins TRBV7-9 to TRBJ1-3; tentatively, D is TRBD1 (6 bases). Per germline, CDR1 SEHNR and CDR2 FQNEAQ (reference sequence). This CDR3 region has 15 residues. V lost 6 bases, J lost 0 bases, and 12 bases lay in between. The CDR3 DNA is TGTGCCAGCAGAAATCAGGGGCTCTCTGGAAACACCATATATTTT. Translated, it gives CASRNQGLSGNTIYF.

The chain recombines TRBV10-3 with TRBJ2-5, with D unresolved. The J call is in doubt because the DNA end fits TRBJ2-7 better. This CDR3 has 13 amino acids. Germline V gene data show CDR1 as ENHRY and CDR2 as SYGVKD. CDR3 loop: CAISDPDSYEQYF. In DNA, the CDR3 is TGTGCCATCAGTGATCCGGATTCCTACGAGCAGTACTTC.

The chain recombines TRBV13 with TRBJ1-5; D is perhaps TRBD1 (5 bases). Germline CDR1 PRHDT, CDR2 FYEKMQ (reference sequence). This CDR3 is 14 amino acids long. Trimming removed 4 bases from V and 4 bases from J, with 11 bases in between. The CDR3 spells CASSSRGANQPQHF. CDR3 in DNA: TGTGCCAGCAGCTCCCGAGGGGCAAATCAGCCCCAGCATTTT.

Only one count was recorded for this clone. This chain connects TRBV7-9 to TRBJ2-5; 10 bases fit TRBD2. Losses at the gene ends were 4 bases for V and 7 bases for J; bases not matched to a gene: 9. The CDR3 contains 15 residues. Germline V gives CDR1 SEHNR, CDR2 FQNEAQ (reference sequence). In DNA, the CDR3 is TGTGCCAGCAGCTCTAGCGGGAGTGGTGTAGGGACCCAGTACTTC. Amino acids: CASSSSGSGVGTQYF.

The J gene is TRBJ2-1, the V gene TRBV23-1, with D possibly matching TRBD2 (6 bases). TRBV23-1 is an ORF, and what it does is uncertain. The germline V and J ends were trimmed by 6 bases and 4 bases, with 16 bases remaining between them. The CDR3 covers 15 residues. The CDR3 loop reads CASSFTVGGYNEQFF. CDR3 DNA: TGCGCCAGCAGCTTCACAGTTGGGGGGTACAATGAGCAGTTCTTC.

The V and J genes are TRBV4-3 and TRBJ2-1; 9 positions agree with TRBD1. CDR1 is LGHNA, CDR2 YSLEER, per germline. The V gene end was trimmed by 0 bases and the J gene end by 3 bases; junction bases not matched to a gene: 3. This CDR3 is built from 16 residues. The CDR3 is CASSQEEDRGYNEQFF. Written as DNA, the CDR3 is TGCGCCAGCAGCCAAGAAGAGGACAGGGGCTACAATGAGCAGTTCTTC.

This clone was counted once. The chain combines TRBV4-2 with TRBJ2-3, with TRBD2 matching 10 bases. V lost 8 bases and J lost 4; bases outside the gene matches: 9. The CDR3 is made up of 15 amino acids. Germline V gene lookup returns CDR1 LGHNA and CDR2 YNFKEQ. This CDR3 reads CASQSGGGEPDTQYF. Written as DNA, the CDR3 is TGTGCCAGCCAAAGCGGGGGGGGCGAACCAGATACGCAGTATTTT.

CDR3 loop: CASSQRGTYEQYV. CDR3 sequence (DNA): TGTGCCAGCAGTCAAAGGGGGACCTACGAGCAGTACGTC. This chain uses TRBV2 with TRBJ2-7; possibly TRBD1 for D (6 bases). Germline V gene sequence: CDR1 SNHLY, CDR2 FYNNEI. V dropped 5 bases and J dropped 2 bases, with 10 bases sitting between them. The CDR3 is 13 amino acids.

The chain is built from TRBV6-5 and TRBJ1-2; no clear D gene. With 6 bases removed from V and 4 bases from J, the gap between germline ends came to 15 bases. Germline CDR1 is MNHEY and CDR2 is SVGAGI. The CDR3 extends over 14 amino acids. The CDR3 reads CASSPSGLSYGYTF. The CDR3 DNA follows: TGTGCCAGCAGCCCCTCGGGCCTCTCCTATGGCTACACCTTC.

V is TRBV18 and J is TRBJ1-1, with a tentative D call TRBD1 (5 bases). This CDR3 comprises 16 residues. V lost 4 bases and J 0 bases, leaving 15 bases between the germline ends. Germline-derived CDR1 and CDR2 are KGHSH and LQKENI. The CDR3 DNA follows: TGTGCCAGCTCACGTAGTCAGGGAGGGATGAACACTGAAGCTTTCTTT. Protein product: CASSRSQGGMNTEAFF.

The rearrangement uses TRBV6-5 and TRBJ1-2; maybe TRBD1 (5 bases). The germline V gene has CDR1 MNHEY and CDR2 SVGAGI. Trimming left V 7 bases short and J 7 bases short, with 16 bases between. The CDR3 has 13 amino acids. CDR3 DNA: TGTGCCAGCATCCCCGGCGGGGGTAGTGGCTACACCTTC. Encoded protein: CASIPGGGSGYTF.

This rearrangement joins TRBV27 to TRBJ1-1; D gene unclear. There are 14 residues in the CDR3. Germline CDR1 is MNHEY and CDR2 is SMNVEV (reference sequence). The V gene lost 5 bases and the J gene lost 0 bases, with 10 bases spanning the gap. CDR3 residues: CASSLRGLNTEAFF. DNA of the CDR3: TGTGCCAGCAGTCTCAGAGGTTTGAACACTGAAGCTTTCTTT.

This clone was seen only once. The V call is TRBV11-3, the J call TRBJ2-7, with D possibly being TRBD1 (6 bases). The CDR3 runs to 14 residues. Germline V gives CDR1 SGHNT, CDR2 YENEEA. Deletions cut 1 base from V and 3 bases from J, with 10 bases between. The CDR3 protein is CASSLAGQLYEQYF. The DNA for the CDR3 is TGTGCCAGCAGCTTAGCCGGACAGCTCTACGAGCAGTACTTC.

The chain has TRBV10-2 and TRBJ1-2, with 11 bases identical to TRBD1. Trimming cost V 3 bases and J 7 bases; bases outside gene matches: 4. Germline CDR1 is WSHSY and CDR2 is SAAADI. The CDR3 spans 14 residues. CDR3 protein: CASSDSGTGGGYTF. CDR3 in DNA: TGCGCCAGCAGTGATTCCGGGACAGGGGGTGGCTACACCTTC.

The V call is TRBV5-5, the J call TRBJ2-2; TRBD2 matches 10 bases. CDR1 is SGHKS and CDR2 is YYEKEE in the germline V gene (reference sequence). This CDR3 spans 16 amino acids. Trimming took 4 bases from V and 2 from J; bases not matched to a gene: 5. The CDR3 region is CASSPTSGANTGELFF. The CDR3 DNA is TGTGCCAGCAGCCCTACTAGCGGGGCAAACACCGGGGAGCTGTTTTTT. Based on the CDR3 plus reference TRBV5-5 and TRBJ2-2, the full variable domain is DAGVTQSPTHLIKTRGQQVTLRCSPISGHKSVSWYQQVLGQGPQFIFQYYEKEERGRGNFPDRFSARQFPNYSSELNVNALLLGDSALYLCASSPTSGANTGELFFGEGSRLTVL.

This chain's CDR3 is CASSIYSGGQETQYF. CDR3 DNA: TGTGCCAGCAGTATCTATAGCGGGGGCCAAGAGACCCAGTACTTC. The chain combines TRBV6-5 with TRBJ2-5; 9 bases agree with TRBD2. Germline V CDR1 and CDR2: MNHEY, SVGAGI. The CDR3 has 15 amino acids. V was clipped by 5 bases and J by 1 base; unmatched bases: 5.

V is TRBV7-8 and J is TRBJ2-7, with TRBD2 identical over 11 bases. Losses at the gene ends were 4 bases for V and 1 base for J; bases not matched to a gene: 0. Germline V gene sequence: CDR1 SGHVS, CDR2 FQNEAQ. The CDR3 has 14 residues. CDR3 region: CASSSSGRSYEQYF. The CDR3 coding sequence is TGTGCCAGCAGCTCTAGCGGGAGGTCCTACGAGCAGTACTTC.